The T cell receptor (beta chain) described here comes from a study of T cell changes during pregnancy in multiple sclerosis. The CDR3 length is 16 residues. From germline, CDR1 is SGHVS and CDR2 FQNEAQ. Germline trimming cut 1 base from V and 4 bases from J; bases unmatched to any gene: 2. TCRdb's table, derived via immunoSEQ multiplex PCR, lists solely in-frame clones and lacks some. The repertoire holds about 54,000 clones, about 91% seen once, with 1% to 1.5% in the top ten. The sequence derives from a female donor in good health, enrolled as a control in a pregnancy study. Sample: peripheral blood, taken after pregnancy. The J gene is TRBJ2-1, the V gene TRBV7-8; 12 bases align to TRBD2. CDR3 in DNA: TGTGCCAGCAGCTTAGATGGACTAGCGGGATACAATGAGCAGTTCTTC. Residues: CASSLDGLAGYNEQFF.